The sequence of this T cell receptor (beta chain) was determined in a study of T cell repertoires in cytomegalovirus infection. About the study: In the study, CMV epitopes included recently identified HLA-C-restricted and well-studied HLA-B-restricted ones.

Each CDR3 protein gets one entry after TCRdb re-called the reads with MiXCR. The sample records about half a million distinct CDR3 sequences, more than 30% being singletons. Notes on this clonotype: As yet, its antigen is unknown.

Unmatched junction bases numbered 9, after V lost 6 bases and J lost 7 bases. The CDR3 covers 15 residues. The TCR originated in a human donor in good health (CMV status not recorded). Some clones in this sample may be carry-over from other donors' samples. The chain couples TRBV12-3 or TRBV12-4 to TRBJ2-5; 12 nucleotides line up with TRBD2. This material consisted of cultured PBMCs, taken from culture after CMV antigen stimulation. The CDR3 protein is CASRRLAGVPGTQYF. The CDR3 coding sequence is TGTGCCAGCAGAAGACTAGCGGGAGTACCGGGGACCCAGTACTTC.